This T cell receptor (beta chain) was recorded in a study of blood T cell repertoires in COVID-19. Assay used: immunoSEQ multiplex PCR; TCRdb lists only in-frame clones, some missing. The sample lists around 70,000 clones; 70% to 80% were seen once. The germline CDR1 and CDR2 sequences are MNHEY and SVGAGI. CDR3 length: 14 amino acids. The V gene end was trimmed by 8 bases and the J gene end by 2 bases; junction bases not matched to a gene: 6. The clonotype was recovered from a human donor in a cohort sampled during active COVID-19. Sequencing was performed on peripheral blood. V gene TRBV6-5 combines with J gene TRBJ2-7; TRBD2 matches 10 bases. The CDR3 loop is CASLWTSGPYEQYF. The DNA for the CDR3 is TGTGCCAGCCTATGGACTAGCGGCCCCTACGAGCAGTACTTC.